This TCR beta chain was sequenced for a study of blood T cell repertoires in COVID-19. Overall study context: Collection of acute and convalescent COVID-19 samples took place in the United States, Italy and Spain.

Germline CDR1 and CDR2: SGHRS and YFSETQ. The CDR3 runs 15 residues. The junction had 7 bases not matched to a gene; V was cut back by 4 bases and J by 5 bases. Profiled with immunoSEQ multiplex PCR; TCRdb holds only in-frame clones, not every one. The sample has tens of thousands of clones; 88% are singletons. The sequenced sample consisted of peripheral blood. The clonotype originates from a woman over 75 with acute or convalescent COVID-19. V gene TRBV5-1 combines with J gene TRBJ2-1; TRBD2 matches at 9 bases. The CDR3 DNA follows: TGCGCCAGCAGCGGCCTAGCGGGGCTAGACAATGAGCAGTTCTTC. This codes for CASSGLAGLDNEQFF. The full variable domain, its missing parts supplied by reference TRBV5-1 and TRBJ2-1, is KAGVTQTPRYLIKTRGQQVTLSCSPISGHRSVSWYQQTPGQGLQFLFEYFSETQRNKGNFPGRFSGRQFSNSRSEMNVSTLELGDSALYLCASSGLAGLDNEQFFGPGTRLTVL.